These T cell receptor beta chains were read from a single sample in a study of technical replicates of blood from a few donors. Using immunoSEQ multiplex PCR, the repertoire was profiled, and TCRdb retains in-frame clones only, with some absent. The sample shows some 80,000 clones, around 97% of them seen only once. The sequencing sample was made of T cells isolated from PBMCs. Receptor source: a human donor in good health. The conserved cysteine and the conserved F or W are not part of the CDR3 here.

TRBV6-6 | ASEAEFHGETQY
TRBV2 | ASSLTPAGDLGTQY
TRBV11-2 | ASSSKDRVSYEQY
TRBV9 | ASSEGDSNQPQH
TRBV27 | ASSLKDSRTYEQY
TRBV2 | ASSGTTGNTIY
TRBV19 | ASTRDRDSQPQH
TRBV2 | ASSGEEEY
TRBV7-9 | ASRGGGLEKLF
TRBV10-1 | ASSATTGGTEAF
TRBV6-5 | ASRPPRGTYEQY
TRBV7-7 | ASSLGPDNEQF
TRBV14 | ASSPLDSVKLF
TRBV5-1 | ASSKGQPNEKLF
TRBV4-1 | ASSHPRGGQSSYNEQF
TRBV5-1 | ASSPGILIIPKLGQAYEQY